This is a list of T cell receptor beta chains from one sample in a study of spatial heterogeneity in lung cancer. TCRdb fed the 5' RACE reads into MiXCR, producing one record per CDR3 protein. The sample consists of about 9,600 distinct CDR3 sequences, about 9% of them appearing once. The input for sequencing was lung tumor tissue, taken at surgery. These receptors were collected from a female donor with early-stage non-small cell lung cancer. The CDR3 runs from the conserved cysteine through the conserved F or W. A D gene is named only where the DNA matches it firmly. Part of the rows lack a size; the others show once, few, many or a class for expanded clones.

clone_size | j_call | d_call | v_call | cdr3_nt | cdr3_aa
medium-sized | TRBJ2-7 | NA | TRBV19 | TGTGCCAGTAGTATAGGACAGAACTACGAGCAGTACTTC | CASSIGQNYEQYF
many | TRBJ2-3 | TRBD2 | TRBV28 | TGTGCCAGCAGACCCCGGACTAGCGGGAGCACAGATACGCAGTATTTT | CASRPRTSGSTDTQYF
many | TRBJ1-1 | NA | TRBV3-1 | TGTGCCAGCAGCCACGTCACGGGGCAGCCGAACACTGAAGTTTTCTTT | CASSHVTGQPNTEVFF
large | TRBJ1-2 | TRBD1 | TRBV27 | TGTGCCAGCAGTTTTTTGGGACAGGGAAGCTATGGCTACACCTTC | CASSFLGQGSYGYTF
NA | TRBJ2-5 | TRBD1 | TRBV29-1 | TGCAGCGGACAAGACGGGACAGGAAAAGAGACCCAGTACTTC | CSGQDGTGKETQYF
many | TRBJ2-3 | NA | TRBV2 | TGTGCCAGCAGTGAGGAGGCATCTAGCACAGATACGCAGTATTTT | CASSEEASSTDTQYF
medium-sized | TRBJ1-1 | NA | TRBV7-2 | TGTGCCAGCAGCTACGACAGGCGCAATGAAGCTTTCTTT | CASSYDRRNEAFF
medium-sized | TRBJ1-2 | NA | TRBV28 | TGTGCCAGCAGTCCCCCCCGCGGGTATGGCTACACCTTC | CASSPPRGYGYTF
many | TRBJ2-1 | TRBD2 | TRBV6-5 | TGTGCCAGCAGTTACTTCGCTAGCGGGGGGGTTAATGAGCAGTTCTTC | CASSYFASGGVNEQFF
many | TRBJ2-5 | TRBD2 | TRBV27 | TGTGCCAGCAAAGGACTAGCGGGCGGAGAGACCCAGTACTTC | CASKGLAGGETQYF
NA | TRBJ2-3 | TRBD1 | TRBV9 | TGTGCCAGCAGCCTCCGGGACAGGGGGTCAGATACGCAGTATTTT | CASSLRDRGSDTQYF
many | TRBJ2-7 | TRBD2 | TRBV7-2 | TGTGCCAGCAGCTCCCAGCGGGGGGGCGGGTACGAGCAGTACTTC | CASSSQRGGGYEQYF
medium-sized | TRBJ2-7 | NA | TRBV7-9 | TGTGCCAGCAGCCCCCCGGGTAGGTACGAGCAGTACTTC | CASSPPGRYEQYF
NA | TRBJ2-2 | TRBD2 | TRBV2 | TGTGCCAGCAGTAGCGGGGTCAACACCGGGGAGCTGTTTTTT | CASSSGVNTGELFF
large | TRBJ2-1 | TRBD2 | TRBV18 | TGTGCCAGCTCATACGGGGGGAATCTCTACAATGAGCAGTTCTTC | CASSYGGNLYNEQFF
NA | TRBJ2-7 | TRBD2 | TRBV28 | TGTGCCAGCAGTGGATGGACTAGCGGGGGATCATCGTTCTCCTACGAGCAGTACTTC | CASSGWTSGGSSFSYEQYF
few | TRBJ2-2 | TRBD2 | TRBV6-6 | TGTGCCAGCAGTTACACGAGCGGGGGAACGAACACCGGGGAGCTGTTTTTT | CASSYTSGGTNTGELFF
few | TRBJ1-5 | NA | TRBV10-3 | TGTGCCATCTTAACGGGACTGATTCGTAGTCAGCCCCAGCATTTT | CAILTGLIRSQPQHF
NA | TRBJ2-1 | NA | TRBV7-2 | TGTGCCAGCAGCACAGCGCCTAGCAGCTACAATGAGCAGTTCTTC | CASSTAPSSYNEQFF
NA | TRBJ2-7 | NA | TRBV28 | TGTGCCAGCAGTTTATTAAACAGAAGATACGAGCAGTACTTC | CASSLLNRRYEQYF
medium-sized | TRBJ2-2 | TRBD1 | TRBV6-1 | TGTGCCAGCAGACTCCTTGGACAGGGGCGGCTGTTTTTT | CASRLLGQGRLFF
medium-sized | TRBJ1-6 | NA | TRBV6-1 | TGTGCCAGCGTTACAGAGTATAATTCACCCCTCCACTTT | CASVTEYNSPLHF
few | TRBJ2-3 | NA | TRBV14 | TGTGCCAGCAGCTACCGTCGAAGTGGGGGAGTACCGGGCACAGATACGCAGTATTTT | CASSYRRSGGVPGTDTQYF
NA | TRBJ2-2 | NA | TRBV6-6 | TGTGCCAGCAGTTACACGGGAGCCGGGGAGCTGTTTTTT | CASSYTGAGELFF
many | TRBJ2-4 | NA | TRBV3-2 | TGTGCCAGCAGCTCTGGACTAGCGGGGGGTCAAAACATTCAGTACTTC | CASSSGLAGGQNIQYF
many | TRBJ2-3 | TRBD1 | TRBV28 | TGTGCCAGCGGGACAGAGAGCACAGATACGCAGTATTTT | CASGTESTDTQYF
medium-sized | TRBJ1-1 | NA | TRBV9 | TGTGCCAGCAGAGGTCCAGGGTATGACACTGAAGCTTTCTTT | CASRGPGYDTEAFF
many | TRBJ1-1 | NA | TRBV20-1 | TGCAGTGCTAGAGGTCCCCGCCGGGGGCCAAAGAACACTGAAGCTTTCTTT | CSARGPRRGPKNTEAFF
many | TRBJ2-3 | TRBD2 | TRBV29-1 | TGCAGCGCCAGGGGACTAGCGGGGGGAGGTACAGATACGCAGTATTTT | CSARGLAGGGTDTQYF
NA | TRBJ2-7 | NA | TRBV3-1 | TGTGCCAGCAGCCAAGTTTCCCACGAGCAGTACTTC | CASSQVSHEQYF
few | TRBJ2-7 | TRBD2 | TRBV6-2/TRBV6-3 | TGTGCCAGCAGTCAGGCGGGGGGTATTTACGACGAGCAGTACTTC | CASSQAGGIYDEQYF
few | TRBJ2-2 | NA | TRBV20-1 | TGCAGTGCTAGAGATCCGGGCGGGAACCGAGCCGGGGAGCTGTTTTTT | CSARDPGGNRAGELFF
medium-sized | TRBJ2-3 | TRBD2 | TRBV27 | TGTGCCAGCAGTTTATGGGCGGGGGGGCCCACAAGCACAGATACGCAGTATTTT | CASSLWAGGPTSTDTQYF